This T cell receptor beta chain was found in a study of cytomegalovirus exposure and HLA in healthy donors. Study conclusions and caveats: As confirmed in vitro, a few CMV-associated chains were specific for CMV antigens. Some V segments could not be told apart, so they were left out, TRBV6-2 and TRBV6-3 among them.

It was with 60 Vbeta and 13 Jbeta primers that the PCR ran. Per the original data handling: In a later analysis, 8.5 million to 14 million of some 80 million unique beta chains occurred in at least two donors. Data came from immunoSEQ multiplex PCR; TCRdb stores just in-frame clones and leaves some out. V and J calls and clone size are copied from that table; D and trimming were computed from the DNA. The data hold more than 110,000 clones, with 65% to 80% observed a single time. In regard to this clone: Its antigen is unknown. This likely comes from a read error, as the CDR3 has no conserved phenylalanine or tryptophan at its end.

This CDR3 has 15 amino acids. The J segment lost 6 bases and the V segment lost 2 bases, leaving 8 bases of the junction unmatched. The germline CDR1 and CDR2 sequences are SGHRS and YFSETQ. The specimen sequenced was PBMCs. This chain uses TRBV5-1 with TRBJ2-7; 10 nucleotides agree with TRBD1. This TCR came from a male donor in good health and CMV-seronegative. As DNA, the CDR3 is TGCGCCAGCAGCTTCACCGGGACAGGGGTCCCCGAGCAGTACCTC. The encoded protein is CASSFTGTGVPEQYL.